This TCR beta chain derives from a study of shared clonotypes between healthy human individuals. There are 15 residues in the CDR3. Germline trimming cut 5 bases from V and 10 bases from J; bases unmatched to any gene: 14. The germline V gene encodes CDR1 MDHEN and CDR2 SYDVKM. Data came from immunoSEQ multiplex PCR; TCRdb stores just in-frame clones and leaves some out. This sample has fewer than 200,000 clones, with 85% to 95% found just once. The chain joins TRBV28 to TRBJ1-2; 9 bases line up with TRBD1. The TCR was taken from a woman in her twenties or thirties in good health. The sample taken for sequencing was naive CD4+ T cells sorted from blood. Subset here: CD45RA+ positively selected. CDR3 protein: CASSSRAGTGSIYTF. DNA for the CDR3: TGTGCCAGCAGTAGCCGTGCCGGGACAGGGTCGATCTACACCTTC.